These 10 T cell receptor beta chains were sequenced from one sample in a study of response to subunit inactivated influenza vaccine. Using its own MiXCR run on the RT-PCR reads, TCRdb lists one record per CDR3 protein. The table lists more than 700,000 distinct CDR3 sequences, 21% of them singletons. The sample was PBMCs from blood, taken 5 days after vaccination. These receptors all come from a man aged 50-60 years who received an inactivated influenza vaccine.

The gene calls are TRBV15 and TRBJ2-5; 7 bases line up with TRBD2. The CDR3 covers 16 residues. Germline trimming cut 1 base from V and 4 bases from J; bases unmatched to any gene: 9. Per germline, CDR1 LNHNV and CDR2 YYDKDF (reference sequence). CDR3: CATSRVSGGDRETQYF. The CDR3 DNA is TGTGCCACCAGCAGAGTATCGGGGGGTGACAGAGAGACCCAGTACTTC.

The table lists this clonotype with a few counts. The V and J genes are TRBV3-1 and TRBJ2-7; TRBD2 agrees at 11 bases. Trimming removed 1 base from V and 6 bases from J; junction bases left unmatched: 5. Germline CDR1 reads LGHDT; CDR2 reads YNNKEL (reference sequence). This CDR3 comprises 15 residues. CDR3 sequence reads: CASSQVAGGPTEQYF. As DNA, the CDR3 is TGTGCCAGCAGCCAAGTAGCGGGAGGGCCAACCGAGCAGTACTTC.

This clonotype was seen a handful of times. The V gene is TRBV7-2, the J gene TRBJ2-7; D may be TRBD1 or TRBD2 (5 bases each). Trimming cost V 1 base and J 9 bases, with 13 bases left between them. The CDR3 runs 13 residues. Germline loops: CDR1 SGHTA, CDR2 FQGNSA. CDR3 in DNA: TGTGCCAGCAGCTTAGTTCTCGGGGACCCGCAGTACTTC. This translates into CASSLVLGDPQYF.

V usage is TRBV4-2 and J usage is TRBJ2-3; the D gene could be TRBD1 or TRBD2 (5 bases each). Germline CDR1 is LGHNA and CDR2 is YNFKEQ. The CDR3 has 15 residues. With 5 bases removed from V and 2 bases from J, the gap between germline ends came to 14 bases. CDR3 sequence: CASSLHSGTTDTQYF. In nucleotides, the CDR3 is TGTGCCAGCAGCTTACACTCCGGGACCACAGATACGCAGTATTTT.

The chain employs TRBV9 and TRBJ2-2; D could derive from TRBD1 or TRBD2 (5 bases each). Germline V gene lookup returns CDR1 SGDLS and CDR2 YYNGEE. V gave up 0 bases and J gave up 5 bases, with 8 bases separating them. The CDR3 is made up of 14 amino acids. The CDR3 protein is CASSVGGRTGELFF. As DNA, the CDR3 is TGTGCCAGCAGCGTAGGGGGGAGAACCGGGGAGCTGTTTTTT.

This clonotype was picked up a small number of times. The chain carries TRBV6-6 and TRBJ2-5; D not resolved. This CDR3 spans 13 amino acids. V was trimmed by 0 bases and J by 5 bases, leaving 7 bases between them. CDR1 and CDR2 (germline): MNHNY, SVGAGI (reference sequence). CDR3 in DNA: TGTGCCAGCAGTTACTCATTCCGGGAGACCCAGTACTTC. Protein sequence: CASSYSFRETQYF.

V is TRBV6-5 and J is TRBJ1-1; D may be TRBD1 (5 bases). Germline loops: CDR1 MNHEY, CDR2 SVGAGI. The CDR3 covers 14 residues. Trimming removed 2 bases at V and 0 bases at J, with 7 bases between. CDR3 bases: TGTGCCAGCAGTTACGGAGGGGTGAACACTGAAGCTTTCTTT. This sequence encodes CASSYGGVNTEAFF.

This clonotype came up a few times. The chain links TRBV20-1 to TRBJ2-1; 10 bases are a match to TRBD2. Unmatched junction bases numbered 5, after V lost 0 bases and J lost 6 bases. This CDR3 is 15 amino acids long. The germline gives CDR1 DFQATT, CDR2 SNEGSKA (reference sequence). CDR3 protein: CSARDLAGVTNEQFF. CDR3 in DNA: TGCAGTGCTAGAGATCTAGCGGGGGTTACCAATGAGCAGTTCTTC.

The table lists this clonotype with a count of one. This rearrangement joins TRBV6-2 or TRBV6-3 to TRBJ2-4; weak D call: TRBD1 (6 bases). The CDR3 covers 20 residues. Trimming shortened V by 0 bases and J by 1 base, and 22 bases separated the two germline ends. Germline V gene data show CDR1 as MNHEY and CDR2 as SVGEGT. In DNA, the CDR3 is TGTGCCAGCAGTTACTCGATGATACCACGGGATGGGGGCGCCAAAAACATTCAGTACTTC. Translation gives CASSYSMIPRDGGAKNIQYF.

This clonotype was counted only a few times. The chain has TRBV7-2 and TRBJ2-7; 7 positions match TRBD1. The CDR3 consists of 14 residues. CDR1 SGHTA and CDR2 FQGNSA come from the germline V gene. V lost 2 bases to trimming and J lost 5 bases; unmatched junction nucleotides: 6. The CDR3 region has the DNA TGTGCCAGCAGCTTACGACAGGGAAAGGACGAGCAGTACTTC. Its translation is CASSLRQGKDEQYF. Complete variable domain (other parts from reference TRBV7-2 and TRBJ2-7): GAGVSQSPSNKVTEKGKDVELRCDPISGHTALYWYRQSLGQGLEFLIYFQGNSAPDKSGLPSDRFSAERTGGSVSTLTIQRTQQEDSAVYLCASSLRQGKDEQYFGPGTRLTVT.